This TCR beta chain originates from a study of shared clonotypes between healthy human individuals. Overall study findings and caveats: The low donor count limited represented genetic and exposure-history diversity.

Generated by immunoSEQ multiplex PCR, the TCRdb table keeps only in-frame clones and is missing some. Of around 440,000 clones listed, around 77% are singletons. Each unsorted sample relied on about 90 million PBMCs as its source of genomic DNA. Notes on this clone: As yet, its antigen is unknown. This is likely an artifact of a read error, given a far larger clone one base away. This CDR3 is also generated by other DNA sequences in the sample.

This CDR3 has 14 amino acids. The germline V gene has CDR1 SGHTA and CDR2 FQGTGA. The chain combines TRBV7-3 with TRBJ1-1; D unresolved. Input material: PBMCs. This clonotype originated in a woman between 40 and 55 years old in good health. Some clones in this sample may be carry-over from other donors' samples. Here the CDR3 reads CASSPSHSNTEAFF. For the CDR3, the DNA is TGTGCCAGCAGCCCTTCCCACTCGAACACCGAAGCTTTCTTT.